Listed below are T cell receptor delta chains from one sample, sequenced in a study of γδ T cells in repeated Plasmodium falciparum infection. With CATT, TCRdb re-called clones from the multiplex PCR reads. The sample lists about 51,000 delta-chain clones, 1.9% occurring once. The source material was gamma-delta T cells from blood. The receptors were sampled from a pool of human donors (malaria-infected and uninfected, not separated). The CDR3 runs from the conserved cysteine through the conserved F or W. The D gene is left open where the match is weak. Clone size, where shown, is once, few, many, or a class for clones that have expanded.

clone_size d_call j_call cdr3_length v_call cdr3_aa cdr3_nt
many TRDD3 TRDJ1 20 TRDV1 CALGELLPNWGIARTDKLIF TGTGCTCTTGGGGAACTATTGCCCAACTGGGGGATAGCAAGAACCGATAAACTCATCTTT
many TRDD3 TRDJ1 20 TRDV1 CALGGFLLSTGGLHPDKLIF TGTGCTCTTGGGGGTTTTCTTCTAAGTACTGGGGGGCTTCACCCCGATAAACTCATCTTT
many NA TRDJ1 20 TRDV1 CALADIPPNRFSTGRDKLIF TGTGCTCTTGCCGATATTCCTCCTAATCGATTTAGTACTGGTAGGGATAAACTCATCTTT
many TRDD3 TRDJ1 21 TRAV29/DV5 CAASALGKTSQLGDNTDKLIF TGTGCAGCAAGCGCGCTCGGGAAGACCTCCCAACTGGGGGACAACACCGATAAACTCATCTTT
many TRDD3 TRDJ1 22 TRDV1 CALGEPGGLYHLGDRYTDKLIF TGTGCTCTTGGGGAACCGGGGGGTTTATACCACTTGGGGGATAGGTACACCGATAAACTCATCTTT
many TRDD3 TRDJ1 21 TRDV1 CALGVWIQNVLGDTSTDKLIF TGTGCTCTTGGGGTATGGATACAAAACGTACTGGGGGATACGTCCACCGATAAACTCATCTTT
many TRDD3 TRDJ1 20 TRDV1 CALGVLPLGDTLPYTDKLIF TGTGCTCTTGGGGTGCTTCCGCTGGGGGATACGCTACCGTACACCGATAAACTCATCTTT
few NA TRDJ1 21 TRAV38-2/DV8 CACRSYPSHIWWGFSSDKLIF TGTGCTTGTAGGAGTTATCCTTCCCACATTTGGTGGGGGTTTAGCAGCGATAAACTCATCTTT
medium-sized TRDD3 TRDJ1 23 TRDV3 CAFPGPPTGDSSYLFLYTDKLIF TGTGCCTTTCCCGGGCCCCCTACTGGGGATAGTAGCTACCTTTTTTTGTACACCGATAAACTCATCTTT
medium-sized NA TRDJ1 19 TRDV1 CAIGEGAGARRGYTDKLIF TGTGCTATTGGGGAAGGCGCTGGGGCCCGGAGAGGGTACACCGATAAACTCATCTTT
many NA TRDJ1 18 TRDV1 CALGGLPTFNLGVFGLIF TGTGCTCTTGGGGGACTTCCTACATTCAATCTGGGGGTTTTTGGCCTCATCTTT
many TRDD2 TRDJ1 18 TRDV1 CALGDFSYPPGYTDKLIF TGTGCTCTTGGGGATTTTTCCTACCCACCTGGGTACACCGATAAACTCATCTTT
large TRDD3 TRDJ1 18 TRDV3 CAFRLHWGIREYTDKLIF TGTGCCTTTAGACTCCACTGGGGGATACGGGAGTACACCGATAAACTCATCTTT
many TRDD3 TRDJ1 21 TRDV1 CALGETPSGNHLGEYTDKLIF TGTGCTCTTGGGGAGACTCCTTCCGGCAATCATCTGGGGGAGTACACCGATAAACTCATCTTT
many TRDD3 TRDJ1 20 TRDV1 CALGVPTFLILGDTGGKLIF TGTGCTCTTGGGGTGCCTACGTTTTTGATACTGGGGGATACGGGGGGTAAACTCATCTTT
many TRDD3 TRDJ1 27 TRDV3 CASPKTRSGLPRLLGDRPKVYTDKLIF TGTGCCTCCCCTAAAACCCGGAGTGGCCTACCCAGATTACTGGGGGACAGGCCCAAGGTGTACACCGATAAACTCATCTTT
NA TRDD2 TRDJ1 21 TRDV1 CAPGEPDFLRWRGPGSDKLIF TGTGCTCCTGGGGAACCCGACTTCCTACGTTGGCGTGGGCCTGGTTCTGATAAACTCATCTTT
many TRDD2 TRDJ1 17 TRDV1 CALGEQVFLPSGDKLIF TGTGCTCTTGGGGAACAAGTATTCCTACCTTCGGGGGATAAACTCATCTTT
many TRDD3 TRDJ3 21 TRDV2 CACDTVLGDTLSSWDTRQMFF TGTGCCTGTGACACCGTACTGGGGGATACGCTTAGCTCCTGGGACACCCGACAGATGTTTTTC
many NA TRDJ1 18 TRDV1 CALGGRWGRWGYTDKLIF TGTGCTCTTGGGGGACGTTGGGGCCGGTGGGGGTACACCGATAAACTCATCTTT